This passage covers 26 T cell receptor beta chains from one sample sequenced in a study of blood T cell repertoires in COVID-19. Clones were sequenced by immunoSEQ multiplex PCR, and TCRdb holds only the in-frame ones, with some missing. The sample holds approximately 210,000 clones; roughly four fifths are singletons and the top ten take around 12%. The sample taken for sequencing was peripheral blood. Receptor source: a woman in her thirties or forties with acute or convalescent COVID-19.

The V and J genes are TRBV2 and TRBJ2-7; 7 bases agree with TRBD2. Germline V lookup: CDR1 SNHLY, CDR2 FYNNEI. Unmatched junction bases numbered 4, after V lost 8 bases and J lost 3 bases. This CDR3 has 12 amino acids. The CDR3 DNA is TGTGCCAGCGTGGGGGGGGACTACGAGCAGTACTTC. Encoded protein: CASVGGDYEQYF. Based on the CDR3 plus reference TRBV2 and TRBJ2-7, the full variable domain is EPEVTQTPSHQVTQMGQEVILRCVPISNHLYFYWYRQILGQKVEFLVSFYNNEISEKSEIFDDQFSVERPDGSNFTLKIRSTKLEDSAMYFCASVGGDYEQYFGPGTRLTVT.

The V gene is TRBV7-9, the J gene TRBJ1-2; 12 bases align to TRBD1. The CDR3 covers 15 residues. The junction had 5 bases not matched to a gene; V was cut back by 1 base and J by 8 bases. The germline V gene has CDR1 SEHNR and CDR2 FQNEAQ (reference sequence). CDR3 region: CASSLGGQGARGYTF. CDR3 nucleotides: TGTGCCAGCAGCTTAGGGGGACAGGGGGCGCGAGGCTACACCTTC.

This clone occurred once. The chain is built from TRBV5-5 and TRBJ2-2; D is possibly TRBD1 (6 bases). V shed 0 bases and J shed 2 bases, with 11 bases lying between them. Germline V gene data show CDR1 as SGHKS and CDR2 as YYEKEE (reference sequence). The CDR3 covers 16 residues. DNA for the CDR3: TGTGCCAGCAGCTTGGACAGGGACCCTAACACCGGGGAGCTGTTTTTT. Residues: CASSLDRDPNTGELFF.

This clone has a single count. The V gene is TRBV19, the J gene TRBJ1-3; the D is unclear. In germline, CDR1 is LNHDA, CDR2 SQIVND (reference sequence). The CDR3 contains 13 residues. V was pared by 7 bases and J by 3 bases, with 10 bases between. The CDR3 nucleotides are TGTGCCAGTACAAAATGGCATGGAAACACCATATATTTT. This gives the protein CASTKWHGNTIYF.

V is TRBV7-2 and J is TRBJ2-7, with 7 nucleotides matching TRBD2. V gave up 3 bases and J gave up 0 bases; unmatched junction bases: 5. CDR1 and CDR2 from the germline V gene are SGHTA and FQGNSA. This CDR3 has 15 residues. CDR3 sequence: CASSFGSSGSYEQYF. The CDR3 DNA reads TGTGCCAGCAGCTTTGGCTCTAGCGGCTCCTACGAGCAGTACTTC.

J is TRBJ2-1 and V is TRBV19, with no clear D. Trimming pared 4 bases from V and 0 bases from J, leaving 13 bases between. The CDR3 sequence is 16 residues long. Germline values: CDR1 LNHDA, CDR2 SQIVND (reference sequence). DNA of the CDR3: TGTGCCAGTAGTACTTTAGACTGGAGCTCCTACAATGAGCAGTTCTTC. Translating gives CASSTLDWSSYNEQFF.

The rearrangement joins TRBV4-3 to TRBJ2-7, with 10 nucleotides matching TRBD2. V dropped 0 bases and J dropped 0; count of bases not matched to a gene: 11. CDR3 size: 19 residues. Germline lookup yields CDR1 LGHNA and CDR2 YSLEER. This CDR3 is CASSQDRPSGSHSSYEQYF. The CDR3 DNA is TGCGCCAGCAGCCAAGATAGGCCTAGCGGGAGCCATAGCTCCTACGAGCAGTACTTC.

The CDR3 loop is CASSPGRGVYGYTF. CDR3 nucleotide sequence: TGTGCCAGCTCACCGGGACGCGGGGTCTATGGCTACACCTTC. The genes are TRBV2 and TRBJ1-2, with TRBD1 as a possible D gene (5 bases). The CDR3 spans 14 residues. V lost 8 bases and J lost 4, with 17 bases in between. The germline CDR1 and CDR2 sequences are SNHLY and FYNNEI.

V usage is TRBV5-1 and J usage is TRBJ2-3; 13 bases are a match to TRBD2. J was trimmed by 5 bases and V by 4 bases; bases with no gene match: 10. Germline V gene sequence: CDR1 SGHRS, CDR2 YFSETQ. CDR3 length equals 17 residues. As DNA, the CDR3 is TGCGCCAGCAGCCAAACTAGCGGGAGGGCCTCGATAGATACGCAGTATTTT. Translated: CASSQTSGRASIDTQYF.

The rearrangement uses TRBV24-1 and TRBJ2-5; weak D call: TRBD2 (7 bases). V lost 2 bases and J 8 bases, leaving 8 bases between the germline ends. The CDR3 is made up of 12 amino acids. The germline gives CDR1 KGHDR, CDR2 SFDVKD. DNA for the CDR3: TGTGCCACCAGTGATTGGGGGGGCACCCAGTACTTC. Its protein is CATSDWGGTQYF.

The gene calls are TRBV29-1 and TRBJ2-2; 8 nucleotides agree with TRBD1. CDR3 size: 12 residues. Germline-derived CDR1 and CDR2 are SQVTM and ANQGSEA. V was clipped by 7 bases and J by 7 bases; unmatched bases: 5. The CDR3 bases are TGCAGCGGACAGGGGCTTGGCGGGGAGCTGTTTTTT. Translated, it gives CSGQGLGGELFF.

The chain joins TRBV25-1 to TRBJ2-4; TRBD2 aligns across 14 bases. Germline values: CDR1 MGHDK, CDR2 SYGVNS. The CDR3 loop spans 17 amino acids. The V and J ends lost 5 bases and 5 bases, in that order; junction bases with no gene match: 8. CDR3 region: CASSSTGLAGAENIQYF. The CDR3 bases are TGTGCCAGCAGTAGCACGGGACTAGCGGGAGCAGAAAACATTCAGTACTTC.

The J gene is TRBJ1-2, the V gene TRBV9; the D gene is possibly TRBD1 (6 bases). Germline-derived CDR1 and CDR2 are SGDLS and YYNGEE. Trimming removed 4 bases at V and 8 bases at J, with 18 bases between. The CDR3 is made up of 14 amino acids. The DNA for the CDR3 is TGTGCCAGCAGCCCACCATCCTCCAGGGGCGGCTACACCTTC. It translates to CASSPPSSRGGYTF.

The chain has TRBV11-2 and TRBJ2-3; D remains unclear. The CDR3 covers 14 residues. The V end lost 7 bases, the J end lost 0 bases, and 11 bases lay between the germline ends. The V gene's germline CDR1 is SGHAT and CDR2 FQNNGV. The chain's CDR3 is CASTPYASTDTQYF. The CDR3 coding sequence is TGTGCCAGCACCCCGTACGCGAGCACAGATACGCAGTATTTT.

V is TRBV30 and J is TRBJ1-1; D is unresolved. This CDR3 has 13 residues. Germline lookup yields CDR1 GTSNPN and CDR2 SVGIG (reference sequence). Deletions cut 1 base from V and 7 bases from J, with 13 bases between. In nucleotides, the CDR3 is TGTGCCTGGAGTGAACGCGGGTTCATTGAAGCTTTCTTT. Its protein is CAWSERGFIEAFF.

The chain joins TRBV13 to TRBJ2-5; 7 positions agree with TRBD1. Germline V gene lookup returns CDR1 PRHDT and CDR2 FYEKMQ (reference sequence). The ends lost 8 bases at V and 4 bases at J; junction bases unmatched: 13. The CDR3 contains 15 residues. In DNA, the CDR3 is TGTGCCAGCGCCCTTAGGGGGCTGGGTGGAGAGACCCAGTACTTC. Residues: CASALRGLGGETQYF.

J is TRBJ2-1 and V is TRBV5-1; 7 bases line up with TRBD2. The CDR3 has 13 residues. The trim removed 5 bases at V and 7 bases at J, leaving 6 bases unmatched. Germline assignment: CDR1 SGHRS and CDR2 YFSETQ. The CDR3 sequence is CASSGGVSNEQFF. The CDR3 coding sequence is TGCGCCAGCAGTGGGGGGGTTTCAAATGAGCAGTTCTTC.

This clone has a handful of counts. The gene calls are TRBV7-8 and TRBJ2-7, with D tentatively TRBD1 (7 bases). The germline CDR1 and CDR2 sequences are SGHVS and FQNEAQ. The V end was cut by 5 bases, the J end by 1 base, with 15 bases between. The CDR3 is 15 amino acids. The DNA of the CDR3 is TGTGCCAGCAGCCTTCGCGCAGGGGGGTCCTACGAGCAGTACTTC. It encodes CASSLRAGGSYEQYF.

This clone was counted a few times. The chain uses TRBV18 and TRBJ1-5; 7 bases map to TRBD1. The J segment lost 2 bases and the V segment lost 3 bases, leaving 4 bases of the junction unmatched. This CDR3 comprises 15 residues. Germline CDR1 is KGHSH and CDR2 is LQKENI. For the CDR3, the DNA is TGTGCCAGCTCACCCATCGGACAGGGCAATCAGCCCCAGCATTTT. It codes for CASSPIGQGNQPQHF.

The sample holds one count of this clone. The chain uses TRBV10-2 and TRBJ2-3, with a possible D match to TRBD1 (5 bases). Germline V lookup: CDR1 WSHSY, CDR2 SAAADI. This CDR3 has 12 amino acids. V shed 5 bases and J shed 11 bases, with 14 bases lying between them. CDR3 amino acids: CASSIEQGVQYF. DNA for the CDR3: TGCGCCAGCAGTATCGAGCAAGGGGTGCAGTATTTT.

This clone was seen a few times. The chain carries TRBV20-1 and TRBJ1-6; 7 bases are shared with TRBD1. The CDR3 consists of 15 residues. Trimming took 3 bases from V and 3 from J; bases not matched to a gene: 5. In germline, CDR1 is DFQATT, CDR2 SNEGSKA (reference sequence). The CDR3 here is CSASIRDSYNSPLHF. The CDR3 DNA is TGCAGTGCTAGTATTCGGGACAGCTATAATTCACCCCTCCACTTT.

The chain carries TRBV29-1 and TRBJ1-2; TRBD1 aligns across 7 bases. The CDR3 has 13 residues. Trimming at V came to 5 bases and at J to 1 base, leaving 4 bases not matched to a gene. From germline, CDR1 is SQVTM and CDR2 ANQGSEA. The CDR3 DNA reads as TGCAGCGTTTTGGACAGGTTTAACTATGGCTACACCTTC. Residues: CSVLDRFNYGYTF.

The rearrangement uses TRBV2 and TRBJ1-2, with a weak D call TRBD1 (6 bases). V was cut by 3 bases and J by 2 bases, with 16 bases left in between. CDR3 length equals 16 residues. Germline CDR1 reads SNHLY; CDR2 reads FYNNEI. The CDR3 DNA reads TGTGCCAGCAGTGACCCGGACAGAGGCTTAAACTATGGCTACACCTTC. Translating it yields CASSDPDRGLNYGYTF.

The chain has TRBV19 and TRBJ2-1, with TRBD2 matching 12 bases. Germline V lookup: CDR1 LNHDA, CDR2 SQIVND (reference sequence). CDR3 length: 17 amino acids. After removal of 3 bases from V and 0 bases from J, the junction contained 3 bases not matched to a gene. The CDR3 DNA follows: TGTGCCAGTAGTATGCTAGCGGGAGGGAGCTCCTACAATGAGCAGTTCTTC. This gives the protein CASSMLAGGSSYNEQFF.

The genes are TRBV5-1 and TRBJ2-7, with D perhaps TRBD1 (6 bases). CDR1 is SGHRS, CDR2 YFSETQ, per germline. Between the trimmed V and J ends, which lost 4 bases and 0 bases, there was a span of 14 bases. CDR3 size: 15 residues. CDR3: CASSPFTGNSYEQYF. CDR3 DNA: TGCGCCAGCAGCCCCTTCACAGGGAACTCCTACGAGCAGTACTTC.

This sequence joins TRBV19 and TRBJ1-1; 8 bases are shared with TRBD1. The CDR3 spans 14 residues. Per the germline V gene, CDR1 is LNHDA and CDR2 is SQIVND (reference sequence). J was trimmed by 3 bases and V by 6 bases; bases with no gene match: 6. This CDR3 is CASRGQGGYTEAFF. The DNA for the CDR3 is TGTGCCAGTAGAGGACAGGGAGGATACACTGAAGCTTTCTTT.